This record concerns one T cell receptor (beta chain) sequence. Its antigen is unknown. The data are from a study of CD4 T cells in relation to SARS-CoV-2 and coronaviruses. V was pared by 0 bases and J by 5 bases, with 6 bases of the junction left unmatched. Germline V gives CDR1 SEHNR, CDR2 FQNEAQ (reference sequence). The CDR3 contains 15 residues. This table comes from immunoSEQ multiplex PCR, and its TCRdb copy is limited to in-frame clones, with some not included. The table includes tens of thousands of clones, just over 75% detected once. Material for sequencing was memory CD4+ T cells from PBMCs, cultured in vitro. The gene calls are TRBV7-9 and TRBJ2-5, with 7 bases matching TRBD2. The clonotype originates from an adult with COVID-19. CDR3 DNA: TGTGCCAGCAGCTTAGCCGGCCCCGGGGGGGAGACCCAGTACTTC. Protein product: CASSLAGPGGETQYF.